One and the same sample provided the 14 T cell receptor beta chains below, sequenced in a study of T cells in Graves' hyperthyroidism and ophthalmopathy. Amplified regions were TCR beta CDR3 sequences from RNA transcripts. Primed by the HTBI set, a first-round RT-PCR was run on the TCR CDR3. TCRdb re-derived calls from the multiplex PCR reads in MiXCR, one entry per CDR3 protein. The table records over 300,000 distinct CDR3 sequences, roughly an eighth of them present only once. Sequenced sample: blood. Receptor source: a woman in her thirties or forties with Graves' ophthalmopathy.

At least ten counts were recorded for this clonotype. The V gene is TRBV28, the J gene TRBJ1-1, with TRBD1 identical over 7 bases. The germline V gene has CDR1 MDHEN and CDR2 SYDVKM. The CDR3 sequence is 16 residues long. The J segment lost 2 bases and the V segment lost 4 bases, leaving 10 bases of the junction unmatched. CDR3 residues: CASSSGQVTPNTEAFF. The DNA of the CDR3 is TGTGCCAGCAGTTCTGGACAGGTAACCCCTAACACTGAAGCTTTCTTT.

This clonotype was seen a handful of times. V gene TRBV11-2 combines with J gene TRBJ2-7; D is unclear. In germline, CDR1 is SGHAT, CDR2 FQNNGV. V was shortened by 0 bases and J by 1 base, with 13 bases between the two germline ends. This CDR3 comprises 16 residues. The DNA for the CDR3 is TGTGCCAGCAGCTTAGATCTAAAGGATGGATCCTACGAGCAGTACTTC. This gives the protein CASSLDLKDGSYEQYF. Full variable domain (remainder filled in from reference TRBV11-2 and TRBJ2-7): EAGVAQSPRYKIIEKRQSVAFWCNPISGHATLYWYQQILGQGPKLLIQFQNNGVVDDSQLPKDRFSAERLKGVDSTLKIQPAKLEDSAVYLCASSLDLKDGSYEQYFGPGTRLTVT.

This clonotype was picked up many times. The chain joins TRBV27 to TRBJ2-1; 8 nucleotides align to TRBD2. Germline V lookup: CDR1 MNHEY, CDR2 SMNVEV (reference sequence). The J segment lost 1 base and the V segment lost 1 base, leaving 3 bases of the junction unmatched. The CDR3 has 16 residues. The CDR3 sequence is CASSLFGTRSYNEQFF. The CDR3 nucleotides read TGTGCCAGCAGTTTATTCGGGACTAGGTCCTACAATGAGCAGTTCTTC.

This clonotype was observed at least ten times. This rearrangement joins TRBV7-6 to TRBJ2-1; 7 bases align to TRBD1. CDR3 length equals 15 residues. The V gene end was trimmed by 7 bases and the J gene end by 8 bases; junction bases not matched to a gene: 14. Looked up from germline, CDR1 is SGHVS and CDR2 is FNYEAQ. For the CDR3, the DNA is TGTGCCAGCAAAGGGTTAGAGGGGGCAAGATATGAGCAGTTCTTC. The encoded protein is CASKGLEGARYEQFF. The variable domain in full, with the rest retrieved from reference TRBV7-6 and TRBJ2-1, is GAGVSQSPRYKVTKRGQDVALRCDPISGHVSLYWYRQALGQGPEFLTYFNYEAQQDKSGLPNDRFSAERPEGSISTLTIQRTEQRDSAMYRCASKGLEGARYEQFFGPGTRLTVL.

A few counts support this clonotype. A single base separates this from a much larger clone, so it may be a read error. The rearrangement uses TRBV27 and TRBJ1-2; unclear D gene. CDR3 length: 14 amino acids. V lost 6 bases and J lost 5, with 16 bases in between. From germline, CDR1 is MNHEY and CDR2 SMNVEV (reference sequence). This CDR3 is CASRFTTRVYGYTF. The CDR3 DNA follows: TGTGCCAGCAGGTTCACGACCAGAGTATATGGCTACACCTTC.

This clonotype was observed a few times. The chain combines TRBV10-2 with TRBJ2-5, with D possibly called TRBD1 or TRBD2 (6 bases each). Trimming cost V 2 bases and J 0 bases, with 16 bases left between them. This CDR3 spans 17 amino acids. The germline V gene has CDR1 WSHSY and CDR2 SAAADI. The CDR3 bases are TGCGCCAGCAGTGAGGGCGGAACGGGGGCGTACCAAGAGACCCAGTACTTC. Its protein product is CASSEGGTGAYQETQYF.

J is TRBJ2-5 and V is TRBV19; tentative D call: TRBD1 (5 bases). The germline V gene has CDR1 LNHDA and CDR2 SQIVND (reference sequence). CDR3 length: 13 amino acids. The ends were cut back, 1 base at V and 5 bases at J, with 8 bases in the middle. CDR3 nucleotide sequence: TGTGCCAGTAGTATAGCAGGGAAGGAGACCCAGTACTTC. Translated, it gives CASSIAGKETQYF.

This clonotype has just a few counts. The rearrangement joins TRBV5-1 to TRBJ2-4, with 10 bases matching TRBD1. CDR3 length equals 16 residues. With 1 base clipped from V and 3 bases from J, the junction kept 4 bases outside the gene matches. The germline V gene has CDR1 SGHRS and CDR2 YFSETQ. DNA of the CDR3: TGCGCCAGCAGCTTGTTGGGACAGGGGAACAAAAACATTCAGTACTTC. This sequence encodes CASSLLGQGNKNIQYF.

This clonotype was seen a few times. The rearrangement uses TRBV29-1 and TRBJ2-1; D unclear. Deletions cut 3 bases from V and 2 bases from J, with 8 bases between. The CDR3 is 13 residues long. The germline V gene has CDR1 SQVTM and CDR2 ANQGSEA. The CDR3 spells CSVESWAYNEQFF. Here the CDR3 DNA reads TGCAGCGTTGAGAGCTGGGCCTACAATGAGCAGTTCTTC.

This chain connects TRBV5-1 to TRBJ1-6; D not certain. The CDR3 loop spans 15 amino acids. Trimming took off 0 bases at V and 10 bases at J, with 14 bases between the two ends. Germline-derived CDR1 and CDR2 are SGHRS and YFSETQ. CDR3 nucleotide sequence: TGCGCCAGCAGCTTGGACGGCCTACGCCGATCACCCCTCCACTTT. Encoded protein: CASSLDGLRRSPLHF.

The table lists this clonotype with many counts. The chain employs TRBV2 and TRBJ2-5; D is unresolved. The ends were cut back, 8 bases at V and 0 bases at J, with 10 bases in the middle. Germline loops: CDR1 SNHLY, CDR2 FYNNEI. This CDR3 comprises 13 residues. CDR3 amino acids: CASQLTYQETQYF. Written as DNA, the CDR3 is TGTGCCAGCCAGCTGACGTACCAAGAGACCCAGTACTTC.

This clonotype was detected a few times. The chain has TRBV19 and TRBJ2-1; tentative D call: TRBD2 (5 bases). Trimming took 0 bases from V and 0 from J, leaving 12 bases between them. Germline CDR1 and CDR2: LNHDA and SQIVND (reference sequence). The CDR3 length is 17 residues. The CDR3 DNA follows: TGTGCCAGTAGTATAGACCCAGCGGTGGCCTCCTACAATGAGCAGTTCTTC. It codes for CASSIDPAVASYNEQFF.

The gene calls are TRBV6-1 and TRBJ1-3; maybe TRBD1 (6 bases). The V gene lost 2 bases and the J gene lost 0 bases, with 14 bases spanning the gap. The length of the CDR3 is 17 residues. Germline-derived CDR1 and CDR2 are MNHNS and SASEGT. The CDR3 spells CASSENLGGLSGNTIYF. DNA of the CDR3: TGTGCCAGCAGTGAAAATTTGGGGGGCCTCTCTGGAAACACCATATATTTT.

This chain links TRBV9 with TRBJ2-1, with D perhaps assigned TRBD1 or TRBD2 (6 bases each). The CDR3 consists of 15 residues. From germline, CDR1 is SGDLS and CDR2 YYNGEE. The V gene lost 4 bases and the J gene lost 8 bases, with 19 bases spanning the gap. CDR3 in amino acids: CASSPTSGASYEQFF. CDR3 DNA: TGTGCCAGCAGCCCCACTTCGGGGGCATCATATGAGCAGTTCTTC.